This passage covers 20 T cell receptor beta chains from one sample sequenced in a study of T cells in Graves' hyperthyroidism and ophthalmopathy. Amplification yielded TCR beta CDR3 regions, with RNA transcripts as the source. When the TCR CDR3 underwent first-round RT-PCR, the HTBI primer set was used. One entry per CDR3 protein results from TCRdb running MiXCR on the multiplex PCR reads. The sample includes 350,000 to 400,000 distinct CDR3 sequences, more than 12% of them seen just once. The sequenced material came from blood. The receptor set was obtained from a woman aged 25 to 39 with Graves' hyperthyroidism.

This clonotype showed up many times. The chain combines TRBV3-1 with TRBJ2-5; D remains unclear. There are 15 residues in the CDR3. The V end lost 1 base, the J end lost 4 bases, and 13 bases lay between the germline ends. Germline CDR1 LGHDT, CDR2 YNNKEL (reference sequence). The CDR3 nucleotides are TGTGCCAGCAGCCAAGGGGTAGCAGGTGTAGAGACCCAGTACTTC. This sequence encodes CASSQGVAGVETQYF.

The sample holds many counts of this clonotype. The J gene is TRBJ2-7, the V gene TRBV5-6; tentative D call: TRBD2 (5 bases). The V and J ends lost 0 bases and 6 bases respectively, with 10 bases between them. The CDR3 covers 13 residues. Germline V lookup: CDR1 SGHDT, CDR2 YYEEEE. CDR3 amino acids: CASSLVGEPEQYF. The DNA of the CDR3 is TGTGCCAGCAGCTTGGTCGGGGAGCCCGAGCAGTACTTC.

Only a few counts were recorded for this clonotype. The chain uses TRBV15 and TRBJ2-7; TRBD2 matches at 12 bases. The V and J ends lost 1 base and 4 bases, in that order; junction bases with no gene match: 2. The length of the CDR3 is 15 residues. CDR1 LNHNV and CDR2 YYDKDF come from the germline V gene (reference sequence). This CDR3 reads CATSRGTSGTYEQYF. CDR3 DNA: TGTGCCACCAGCAGAGGGACTAGCGGGACATACGAGCAGTACTTC.

This clonotype was observed at least ten times. The chain carries TRBV5-6 and TRBJ2-7; possibly TRBD2 for D (6 bases). Germline V gene data show CDR1 as SGHDT and CDR2 as YYEEEE. The CDR3 has 13 amino acids. The germline V and J ends were trimmed by 0 bases and 4 bases, with 8 bases remaining between them. The CDR3 nucleotides are TGTGCCAGCAGCTTGGCCAGCGGGTACGAGCAGTACTTC. Its protein product is CASSLASGYEQYF. The full variable domain, in which reference TRBV5-6 and TRBJ2-7 provide the parts outside the CDR3, is DAGVTQSPTHLIKTRGQQVTLRCSPKSGHDTVSWYQQALGQGPQFIFQYYEEEERQRGNFPDRFSGHQFPNYSSELNVNALLLGDSALYLCASSLASGYEQYFGPGTRLTVT.

This clonotype was detected many times. This sequence joins TRBV3-1 and TRBJ2-7; D might be TRBD1 or TRBD2, each matching 5 bases. V was clipped by 4 bases and J by 5 bases, with 12 bases between them. This CDR3 contains 13 residues. CDR1 is LGHDT and CDR2 is YNNKEL in the germline V gene (reference sequence). CDR3 nucleotides: TGTGCCAGCAGCCGCAGGGACCCCCACGAGCAGTACTTC. It yields the protein CASSRRDPHEQYF.

In this sample, this clonotype turned up many times. The chain uses TRBV10-3 and TRBJ2-5, with 8 bases that match TRBD1. This CDR3 has 13 amino acids. Trimming took 5 bases from V and 3 from J; bases not matched to a gene: 2. The germline V gene has CDR1 ENHRY and CDR2 SYGVKD. CDR3 sequence (DNA): TGTGCCATCAGTCAGACAGGGGAAGAGACCCAGTACTTC. The encoded protein is CAISQTGEETQYF.

V is TRBV5-1 and J is TRBJ2-2, with a tentative D call TRBD2 (6 bases). From germline, CDR1 is SGHRS and CDR2 YFSETQ. The length of the CDR3 is 14 residues. The germline V and J ends were trimmed by 1 base and 8 bases, with 12 bases remaining between them. The CDR3 DNA reads as TGCGCCAGCAGCTTGCAGGAGGGATCAGGGGAGCTGTTTTTT. Amino acids: CASSLQEGSGELFF. The whole variable domain, remainder taken from reference TRBV5-1 and TRBJ2-2, is KAGVTQTPRYLIKTRGQQVTLSCSPISGHRSVSWYQQTPGQGLQFLFEYFSETQRNKGNFPGRFSGRQFSNSRSEMNVSTLELGDSALYLCASSLQEGSGELFFGEGSRLTVL.

V gene TRBV28 combines with J gene TRBJ2-1; no definite D call. Germline CDR1 and CDR2: MDHEN and SYDVKM. Trimming stripped 6 bases from V and 3 bases from J, with 15 bases between. There are 15 residues in the CDR3. This chain's CDR3 is CASSVEVGGYNEQFF. CDR3 coding DNA: TGTGCCAGCAGCGTAGAAGTGGGCGGCTACAATGAGCAGTTCTTC.

This clonotype was found many times. The rearrangement joins TRBV6-1 to TRBJ1-5; D gene uncertain. The CDR3 length is 18 residues. Per the germline V gene, CDR1 is MNHNS and CDR2 is SASEGT. The V gene lost 7 bases and the J gene lost 1 base, with 23 bases spanning the gap. The CDR3 sequence is CASTERGQLLSSNQPQHF. The CDR3 DNA follows: TGTGCCAGCACCGAACGTGGGCAGTTATTGTCCAGCAATCAGCCCCAGCATTTT.

Ten or more counts support this clonotype. CDR3 sequence (DNA): TGTGCCAGCGCCCAAACCGGGACAGGGAAACAGCCCCAGCATTTT. Its protein is CASAQTGTGKQPQHF. The rearrangement joins TRBV2 to TRBJ1-5, with 9 bases identical to TRBD1. CDR3 length: 15 residues. Germline CDR1 reads SNHLY; CDR2 reads FYNNEI. After removal of 8 bases from V and 7 bases from J, the junction contained 12 bases not matched to a gene.

Ten or more counts support this clonotype. The chain joins TRBV30 to TRBJ1-1; 11 positions match TRBD1. The CDR3 is 14 amino acids. The V segment lost 3 bases and the J segment 4 bases; nucleotides outside the gene matches: 4. CDR1 is GTSNPN, CDR2 SVGIG, per germline (reference sequence). The CDR3 DNA sequence: TGTGCCTGGAGGGGGACAGGGGGTGGCACTGAAGCTTTCTTT. As protein: CAWRGTGGGTEAFF.

The sample holds a few counts of this clonotype. The chain recombines TRBV28 with TRBJ2-6; D is uncertain. Germline CDR1 reads MDHEN; CDR2 reads SYDVKM. The CDR3 has 17 residues. V lost 4 bases, J lost 1 base, and 14 bases lay in between. CDR3 amino acids: CASSSGKGGSGANVLTF. DNA of the CDR3: TGTGCCAGCAGTTCGGGCAAGGGTGGGTCTGGGGCCAACGTCCTGACTTTC.

This clonotype was found many times. This chain links TRBV27 with TRBJ2-1; TRBD2 agrees at 9 bases. The V and J ends lost 5 bases and 6 bases, in that order; junction bases with no gene match: 11. There are 16 residues in the CDR3. The germline gives CDR1 MNHEY, CDR2 SMNVEV (reference sequence). CDR3 protein: CASSQSGRPAGNEQFF. The DNA for the CDR3 is TGTGCCAGCAGTCAAAGCGGGAGGCCCGCGGGCAATGAGCAGTTCTTC.

V and J are TRBV15 and TRBJ2-7; 10 nucleotides agree with TRBD1. The ends lost 0 bases at V and 3 bases at J; junction bases unmatched: 5. CDR3 length: 16 residues. Germline V gene sequence: CDR1 LNHNV, CDR2 YYDKDF (reference sequence). The CDR3 region is CATSRDGTGEIYEQYF. CDR3 DNA: TGTGCCACCAGCAGAGATGGGACAGGGGAGATCTACGAGCAGTACTTC.

This clonotype was recorded many times. This sequence joins TRBV28 and TRBJ2-1, with 15 bases identical to TRBD2. With V trimmed by 2 bases and J by 3 bases, 14 bases remained unmatched. The CDR3 runs to 21 residues. Germline V CDR1 and CDR2: MDHEN, SYDVKM. CDR3 amino acids: CASSLPAAWTSGRAVYNEQFF. The CDR3 DNA reads as TGTGCCAGCAGTTTACCCGCCGCTTGGACTAGCGGGAGGGCCGTCTACAATGAGCAGTTCTTC.

There are many counts of this clonotype. This sequence joins TRBV5-4 and TRBJ2-5, with 10 bases that match TRBD1. Trimming removed 4 bases from V and 4 bases from J; junction bases left unmatched: 7. CDR3 size: 15 residues. Germline CDR1 reads SGHNT; CDR2 reads YYREEE (reference sequence). The CDR3 region has the DNA TGTGCCAGCAGCCACGGGACAGGGGCAGGAGAGACCCAGTACTTC. Protein sequence: CASSHGTGAGETQYF.

This clonotype was seen more than once but under ten times. The chain employs TRBV4-2 and TRBJ2-7, with D possibly being TRBD2 (6 bases). V lost 4 bases, J lost 6 bases, and 19 bases lay in between. CDR1 and CDR2 from the germline V gene are LGHNA and YNFKEQ. The CDR3 is made up of 15 amino acids. The CDR3, as DNA: TGTGCCAGCAGCCCCGGGAGTCGGGCCGTAAGCGAGCAGTACTTC. Protein product: CASSPGSRAVSEQYF.

This clonotype was seen more than once but under ten times. The V call is TRBV10-1, the J call TRBJ1-5; D unresolved. CDR3 length: 16 residues. V shed 2 bases and J shed 0 bases, with 11 bases lying between them. Germline V gene lookup returns CDR1 WNHNN and CDR2 SYGVQD (reference sequence). The CDR3 loop reads CASSEGTLYSNQPQHF. In DNA form, the CDR3 reads TGCGCCAGCAGTGAGGGTACCCTCTATAGCAATCAGCCCCAGCATTTT.

A note on this clonotype: One end of the junction fails to match germline, which may point to a read error. This chain joins TRBV6-5 and TRBJ1-3; D is undetermined. CDR1 and CDR2 from the germline V gene are MNHEY and SVGAGI. The CDR3 is 14 residues long. The CDR3 reads CASSSGSSENTIYF. The CDR3 nucleotides are TGTGCCAGCAGTTCCGGGAGCTCTGAAAACACCATATATTTT.

In this sample, this clonotype turned up many times. The rearrangement links TRBV12-3 or TRBV12-4 to TRBJ2-3; the D gene could be TRBD1 or TRBD2 (5 bases each). CDR3 length: 15 residues. Deletions cut 3 bases from V and 0 bases from J, with 10 bases between. In nucleotides, the CDR3 is TGTGCCAGCAGTTTCGCGAGGGGCAGCACAGATACGCAGTATTTT. This codes for CASSFARGSTDTQYF.